This T cell receptor (beta chain) is from a study of CD8 T cells in ankylosing spondylitis. TCRdb itself ran the 5' RACE reads through MiXCR, one entry per CDR3 protein. The data contain 85,000 to 100,000 distinct CDR3 sequences, around 10% of them singletons. In its sample, this clonotype ranks as medium-sized. The CDR3 has 13 amino acids. V shed 4 bases and J shed 6 bases, with 13 bases lying between them. Germline values: CDR1 MDHEN, CDR2 SYDVKM. The clonotype was recovered from a male donor with ankylosing spondylitis or in good health (not recorded which). V is TRBV28 and J is TRBJ2-7; D may be TRBD1 (5 bases). Sequencing was performed on blood, either unsorted or a sorted T cell fraction (not recorded which). The CDR3: CASSSQIDSEQYF. The CDR3 bases are TGTGCCAGCAGTTCTCAAATCGACAGCGAGCAGTACTTC. The full variable domain, with the rest looked up from reference TRBV28 and TRBJ2-7, is DVKVTQSSRYLVKRTGEKVFLECVQDMDHENMFWYRQDPGLGLRLIYFSYDVKMKEKGDIPEGYSVSREKKERFSLILESASTNQTSMYLCASSSQIDSEQYFGPGTRLTVT.